A single sample is the source of the 8 T cell receptor beta chains below, sequenced in a study of shared clonotypes between healthy human individuals. TCRdb keeps only in-frame clones here, not all; method: immunoSEQ multiplex PCR. The sample holds about 120,000 clones, approximately 70% seen once. The material sequenced was memory CD8+ T cells sorted from blood. Sample subset: CD45RO+ cells pooled with CCR7-negative TemRA cells. The source is a woman in her thirties in good health.

The CDR3 region is CASSLRSGITGELFF. The CDR3 DNA sequence: TGTGCCAGCAGTTTAAGAAGCGGGATCACCGGGGAGCTGTTTTTT. The chain is built from TRBV27 and TRBJ2-2; 7 nucleotides line up with TRBD2. The CDR3 length is 15 residues. CDR1 MNHEY and CDR2 SMNVEV come from the germline V gene (reference sequence). J gave up 4 bases and V 2 bases, and 4 bases lay outside the gene matches.

The chain recombines TRBV6-6 with TRBJ2-7, with D unresolved. The CDR3 runs 15 residues. Between the trimmed V and J ends, which lost 2 bases and 2 bases, there was a span of 13 bases. CDR1 and CDR2 from the germline V gene are MNHNY and SVGAGI (reference sequence). The CDR3 DNA reads TGTGCCAGCAGTTACATGGATAGGGCGGCCTACGAGCAGTACTTC. It specifies CASSYMDRAAYEQYF.

The chain is built from TRBV2 and TRBJ1-3; D may be TRBD1 (5 bases). CDR1 is SNHLY and CDR2 is FYNNEI in the germline V gene. Trimming left V 3 bases short and J 0 bases short, with 12 bases between. The CDR3 consists of 16 residues. CDR3 DNA: TGTGCCAGCAGTGATCCTTGGGGGGGCTCTGGAAACACCATATATTTT. Encoded protein: CASSDPWGGSGNTIYF.

V is TRBV4-1 and J is TRBJ2-3, with 7 bases that match TRBD2. The CDR3 has 17 residues. CDR1 MGHRA and CDR2 YSYEKL come from the germline V gene. The ends lost 4 bases at V and 2 bases at J; junction bases unmatched: 12. The CDR3 reads CASSLLLGEGHTDTQYF. DNA for the CDR3: TGCGCCAGCAGCCTACTCCTGGGGGAGGGCCACACAGATACGCAGTATTTT.

The genes are TRBV6-5 and TRBJ2-5; no reliable D call. The CDR3 spans 11 residues. The ends were cut back, 6 bases at V and 5 bases at J, with 7 bases in the middle. Germline-derived CDR1 and CDR2 are MNHEY and SVGAGI. CDR3: CASSLGETQYF. The CDR3 DNA is TGTGCCAGCAGCCTCGGGGAGACCCAGTACTTC.

This chain connects TRBV27 to TRBJ2-7; D gene uncertain. Per germline, CDR1 MNHEY and CDR2 SMNVEV (reference sequence). The CDR3 totals 13 residues. Trimming took 2 bases from V and 2 from J, leaving 7 bases between them. CDR3 in amino acids: CASSLNPPYEQYF. The CDR3 nucleotides read TGTGCCAGCAGTTTAAACCCCCCCTACGAGCAGTACTTC.

This clone is judged large. The chain employs TRBV7-9 and TRBJ2-1; 7 bases are shared with TRBD2. Germline V gene sequence: CDR1 SEHNR, CDR2 FQNEAQ (reference sequence). Trimming cost V 5 bases and J 5 bases; bases outside gene matches: 9. This CDR3 is 15 amino acids long. CDR3 region: CASSPTSAGDNEQFF. CDR3 DNA: TGTGCCAGCAGCCCAACTAGCGCAGGTGACAATGAGCAGTTCTTC.

This chain uses TRBV15 with TRBJ2-5; 8 bases match TRBD1. The J call is in doubt because the DNA end fits TRBJ2-7 better. The length of the CDR3 is 15 residues. CDR1 LNHNV and CDR2 YYDKDF come from the germline V gene (reference sequence). The CDR3 DNA follows: TGTGCCACCTCGAGTGGGCAGGGGGCCACCTACGAGCAGTACTTC. Translated: CATSSGQGATYEQYF.